This is a list of T cell receptor beta chains from one sample in a study of beta chain features in type 1 diabetes. Sequenced by immunoSEQ multiplex PCR; TCRdb stores in-frame clones only, minus some. The sample has roughly 340,000 clones, approximately 13% seen once; the top ten hold roughly 0.015%. Sequencing was performed on naive CD4+ T cells from blood. Receptor source: a woman aged 18-30 years with type 1 diabetes. Each CDR3 is given with its conserved first and last residue. A D gene is named only where the DNA matches it firmly. Size is omitted from some rows. Given values are once, few, many or a class for expanded clones.

>TRBD1|TRBJ1-2|NA|TRBV11-2
CASSPNRGQRHGYTF
TGTGCCAGCAGCCCTAACAGGGGACAAAGGCATGGCTACACCTTC
>NA|TRBJ1-2|NA|TRBV5-1
CASSLEQPHYGYTF
TGCGCCAGCAGCTTGGAACAGCCACACTATGGCTACACCTTC
>NA|TRBJ2-2|few|TRBV30
CAWSLGRGGELFF
TGTGCCTGGAGTCTTGGGCGTGGCGGGGAGCTGTTTTTT
>TRBD1|TRBJ2-6|few|TRBV18
CASSGQAGANVLTF
TGTGCCAGCTCAGGACAGGCTGGGGCCAACGTCCTGACTTTC
>NA|TRBJ1-5|NA|TRBV28
CASSLHREPNQPQHF
TGTGCCAGCAGTTTACACCGGGAACCCAATCAGCCCCAGCATTTT
>NA|TRBJ2-7|NA|TRBV2
CASSAGSYEQYF
TGTGCCAGCAGTGCGGGATCCTACGAGCAGTACTTC
>TRBD2|TRBJ2-1|NA|TRBV7-9
CASSPSGSWFNEQFF
TGTGCCAGCAGCCCGAGCGGGAGTTGGTTTAATGAGCAGTTCTTC
>TRBD2|TRBJ2-1|NA|TRBV11-2
CASSSAFSGRAYNEQFF
TGTGCCAGCAGCTCCGCGTTTAGCGGGAGGGCATACAATGAGCAGTTCTTC
>TRBD1|TRBJ1-2|few|TRBV6-5
CASSYSNRGRDGYTF
TGTGCCAGCAGTTACTCCAACAGGGGACGCGATGGCTACACCTTC
>NA|TRBJ2-3|NA|TRBV11-2
CASSLDTGRKTDTQYF
TGTGCCAGCAGCTTAGATACAGGCAGGAAGACAGATACGCAGTATTTT
>NA|TRBJ2-1|few|TRBV7-2
CASSPIRNEQFF
TGTGCCAGCAGCCCCATACGGAATGAGCAGTTCTTC
>TRBD1|TRBJ2-5|NA|TRBV7-9
CASSFRQGAQETQYF
TGTGCCAGCAGCTTTCGACAGGGAGCCCAAGAGACCCAGTACTTC
>TRBD2|TRBJ2-3|NA|TRBV28
CASSRLAASTDTQYF
TGTGCCAGCAGCCGACTAGCGGCTAGCACAGATACGCAGTATTTT
>TRBD1|TRBJ2-1|NA|TRBV11-2
CASSPRDSQFF
TGTGCCAGCAGCCCCCGGGACAGTCAGTTCTTC
>NA|TRBJ1-1|NA|TRBV30
CAWSIQANTEAFF
TGTGCCTGGAGTATCCAGGCGAACACTGAAGCTTTCTTT